This T cell receptor (beta chain) was profiled in a study of early T cells in non-severe SARS-CoV-2 infection. Study-level information: Unsorted whole-blood RNA was sequenced in bulk, leaving chains unpaired. Notes on the study in general: The VDJdb matching leaned toward anti-spike CD8 responses and overlooked private and CD4 specificities.

Unique molecular identifiers were affixed to single, distinct cDNA molecules. TCRdb passed the 5' RACE reads through MiXCR, listing each CDR3 protein once. The data contain about 94,000 distinct CDR3 sequences, over 10% of them singletons. With 5 bases removed from V and 4 bases from J, the gap between germline ends came to 5 bases. This CDR3 has 11 residues. Germline CDR1 is SGHAT and CDR2 is FQNNGV. Of note for this clonotype: The antigen is not known.

This rearrangement joins TRBV11-2 to TRBJ1-1; no firm D call. This TCR derives from an adult who was a healthcare worker with PCR-confirmed SARS-CoV-2 infection or an uninfected control (not recorded which). The sequencing sample was made of whole blood. CDR3 protein: CASSVSTEAFF. CDR3 bases: TGTGCCAGCAGCGTGAGCACTGAAGCTTTCTTT.